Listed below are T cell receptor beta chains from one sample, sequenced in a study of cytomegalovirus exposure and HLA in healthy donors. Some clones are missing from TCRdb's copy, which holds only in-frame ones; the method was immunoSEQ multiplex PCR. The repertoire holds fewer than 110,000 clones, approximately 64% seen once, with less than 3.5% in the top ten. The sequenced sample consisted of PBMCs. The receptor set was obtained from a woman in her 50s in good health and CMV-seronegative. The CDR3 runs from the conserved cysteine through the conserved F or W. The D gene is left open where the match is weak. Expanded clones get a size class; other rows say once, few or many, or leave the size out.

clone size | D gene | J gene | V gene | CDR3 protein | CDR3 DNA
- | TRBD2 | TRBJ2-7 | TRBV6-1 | CASSEVGGVGYEQYF | TGTGCCAGCAGTGAGGTTGGGGGGGTGGGCTACGAGCAGTACTTC
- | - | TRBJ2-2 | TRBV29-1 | CSVGNTGELFF | TGCAGCGTGGGCAACACCGGGGAGCTGTTTTTT
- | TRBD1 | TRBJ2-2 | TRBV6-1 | CASSESTAGQGTTGELFF | TGTGCCAGCAGTGAATCGACTGCGGGACAGGGGACCACCGGGGAGCTGTTTTTT
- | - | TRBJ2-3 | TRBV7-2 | CASSLGQISTDTQYF | TGTGCCAGCAGCTTAGGGCAGATTAGCACAGATACGCAGTATTTT
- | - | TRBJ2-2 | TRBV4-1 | CASSLRETGELFF | TGCGCCAGCAGCCTACGGGAGACCGGGGAGCTGTTTTTT
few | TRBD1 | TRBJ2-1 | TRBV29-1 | CSVAGGQGWSEQFF | TGCAGCGTTGCGGGGGGACAGGGTTGGAGTGAGCAGTTCTTC
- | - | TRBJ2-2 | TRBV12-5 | CASGLLRTGELFF | TGTGCTAGTGGCCTACTTCGCACCGGGGAGCTGTTTTTT
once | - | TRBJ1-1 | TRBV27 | CASSLSTRQKKNTEAFF | TGTGCCAGCAGTTTATCGACCAGACAGAAAAAGAACACTGAAGCTTTCTTT
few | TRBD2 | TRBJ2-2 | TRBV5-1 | CASSLRTAGLTGELFF | TGCGCCAGCAGCTTGCGAACAGCGGGGCTAACCGGGGAGCTGTTTTTT
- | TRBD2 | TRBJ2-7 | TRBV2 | CATKGLAGGYEQYF | TGTGCCACCAAGGGACTAGCGGGGGGATACGAGCAGTACTTC
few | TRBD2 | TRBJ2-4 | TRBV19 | CASSIAIKTSGAAKNIQYF | TGTGCCAGTAGTATAGCTATCAAAACTAGCGGGGCAGCCAAAAACATTCAGTACTTC
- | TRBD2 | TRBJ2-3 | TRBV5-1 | CASSWILAGSTDTQYF | TGCGCCAGCAGCTGGATACTAGCGGGGAGTACAGATACGCAGTATTTT
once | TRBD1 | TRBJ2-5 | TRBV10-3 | CAIGRDRGQETQYF | TGTGCCATCGGCCGGGACAGGGGCCAAGAGACCCAGTACTTC
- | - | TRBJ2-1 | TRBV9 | CASSVSGSSYNEQFF | TGTGCCAGCAGCGTCTCGGGGAGCTCCTACAATGAGCAGTTCTTC
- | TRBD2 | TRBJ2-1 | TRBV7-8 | CASSLVPLASGGAMFF | TGTGCCAGCAGCTTAGTTCCCTTAGCTAGCGGGGGGGCCATGTTCTTC
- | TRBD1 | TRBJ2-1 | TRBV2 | CASRHRGSAEQFF | TGTGCCAGCAGACACAGGGGCTCGGCTGAGCAGTTCTTC
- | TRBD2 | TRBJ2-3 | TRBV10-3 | CAILAGDTDTQYF | TGTGCCATTTTAGCGGGGGACACAGATACGCAGTATTTT
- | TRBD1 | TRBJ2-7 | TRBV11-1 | CASSFYRGTYEQYF | TGTGCCAGCAGCTTTTACAGGGGAACCTACGAGCAGTACTTC
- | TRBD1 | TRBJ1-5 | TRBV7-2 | CASSFTGDSNQPQHF | TGTGCCAGCAGCTTTACAGGGGATAGCAATCAGCCCCAGCATTTT
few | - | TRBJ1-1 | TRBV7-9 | CASSWRQITEAFF | TGTGCCAGCAGCTGGAGGCAAATCACTGAAGCTTTCTTT
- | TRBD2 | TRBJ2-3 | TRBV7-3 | CASSLAGGGHTDTQYF | TGTGCCAGCAGCTTAGCTGGGGGAGGGCACACAGATACGCAGTATTTT
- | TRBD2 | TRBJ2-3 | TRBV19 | CASSDPGLAGGVSTDTQYF | TGTGCCAGTAGTGACCCGGGACTAGCGGGAGGAGTCAGCACAGATACGCAGTATTTT
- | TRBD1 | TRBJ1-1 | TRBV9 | CASSVGTGGVMNTEAFF | TGTGCCAGCAGCGTAGGGACAGGGGGAGTGATGAACACTGAAGCTTTCTTT
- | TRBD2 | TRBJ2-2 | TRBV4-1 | CASSRSGSGNTGELFF | TGCGCCAGCAGTCGAAGCGGGAGCGGGAACACCGGGGAGCTGTTTTTT
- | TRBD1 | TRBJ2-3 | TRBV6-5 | CASSKDRVSDTQYF | TGTGCCAGCAGCAAGGACAGGGTGTCAGATACGCAGTATTTT
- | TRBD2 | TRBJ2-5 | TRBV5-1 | CASSLRTSGGLETQYF | TGCGCCAGCAGCCTGAGGACTAGCGGGGGTTTAGAGACCCAGTACTTC
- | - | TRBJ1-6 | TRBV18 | CASQAGSHSPLHF | TGTGCCAGCCAGGCAGGGTCGCACTCACCCCTCCACTTT
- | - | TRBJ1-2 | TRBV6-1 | CASKEGPSNGYTF | TGTGCCAGCAAGGAGGGACCCTCTAACGGCTACACCTTC
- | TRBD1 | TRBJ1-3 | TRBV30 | CAWGVGQGRNTIYF | TGTGCCTGGGGGGTCGGACAGGGGAGAAACACCATATATTTT
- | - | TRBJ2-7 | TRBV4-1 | CASSQVAGASSYEQYF | TGCGCCAGCAGCCAAGTTGCGGGGGCGTCCTCCTACGAGCAGTACTTC
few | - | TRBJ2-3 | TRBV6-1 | CASSPLREDTQYF | TGTGCCAGCAGTCCTCTCCGGGAAGATACGCAGTATTTT
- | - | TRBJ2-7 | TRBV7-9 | CATQGNLGYEQYF | TGTGCCACTCAGGGGAACCTTGGCTACGAGCAGTACTTC
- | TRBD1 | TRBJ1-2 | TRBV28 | CASSPWDRDNYGYTF | TGTGCCAGCAGTCCGTGGGACAGGGACAACTATGGCTACACCTTC
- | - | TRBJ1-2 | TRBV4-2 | CASSQGGSDYGYTF | TGTGCCAGCAGCCAGGGGGGTTCGGACTATGGCTACACCTTC
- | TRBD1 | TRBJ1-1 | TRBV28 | CASSLSPDRVGTEAFF | TGTGCCAGCAGTTTATCCCCGGACAGGGTTGGCACTGAAGCTTTCTTT
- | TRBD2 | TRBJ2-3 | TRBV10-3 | CAISDSGGATDTQYF | TGTGCCATCAGTGACAGCGGGGGGGCCACAGATACGCAGTATTTT
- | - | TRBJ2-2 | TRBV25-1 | CASRGVQGGTGELFF | TGTGCCAGCAGGGGGGTACAGGGTGGCACCGGGGAGCTGTTTTTT